This TCR beta chain was profiled in a study of CD8 T cells in ankylosing spondylitis. General observations from the study: The study identified a TCR beta motif of eight highly homologous variants that appeared characteristic of ankylosing spondylitis blood.

TCRdb analysed the 5' RACE reads with MiXCR anew, one entry per CDR3 protein. Among more than 600,000 distinct CDR3 sequences listed, under 20% were seen once. A remark on this clonotype: Its antigen is as yet unknown.

The CDR3 has 13 residues. V was trimmed by 7 bases and J by 5 bases, leaving 15 bases between them. CDR1 and CDR2 (germline): DFQATT, SNEGSKA (reference sequence). This chain joins TRBV20-1 and TRBJ2-1; D perhaps matches TRBD1 (6 bases). This clonotype was obtained from a male donor with ankylosing spondylitis. The sequencing input was blood, either unsorted or a sorted T cell fraction (not recorded which). CDR3 residues: CSEQGLINNEQFF. CDR3 coding DNA: TGCAGTGAACAGGGCCTTATCAACAATGAGCAGTTCTTC.